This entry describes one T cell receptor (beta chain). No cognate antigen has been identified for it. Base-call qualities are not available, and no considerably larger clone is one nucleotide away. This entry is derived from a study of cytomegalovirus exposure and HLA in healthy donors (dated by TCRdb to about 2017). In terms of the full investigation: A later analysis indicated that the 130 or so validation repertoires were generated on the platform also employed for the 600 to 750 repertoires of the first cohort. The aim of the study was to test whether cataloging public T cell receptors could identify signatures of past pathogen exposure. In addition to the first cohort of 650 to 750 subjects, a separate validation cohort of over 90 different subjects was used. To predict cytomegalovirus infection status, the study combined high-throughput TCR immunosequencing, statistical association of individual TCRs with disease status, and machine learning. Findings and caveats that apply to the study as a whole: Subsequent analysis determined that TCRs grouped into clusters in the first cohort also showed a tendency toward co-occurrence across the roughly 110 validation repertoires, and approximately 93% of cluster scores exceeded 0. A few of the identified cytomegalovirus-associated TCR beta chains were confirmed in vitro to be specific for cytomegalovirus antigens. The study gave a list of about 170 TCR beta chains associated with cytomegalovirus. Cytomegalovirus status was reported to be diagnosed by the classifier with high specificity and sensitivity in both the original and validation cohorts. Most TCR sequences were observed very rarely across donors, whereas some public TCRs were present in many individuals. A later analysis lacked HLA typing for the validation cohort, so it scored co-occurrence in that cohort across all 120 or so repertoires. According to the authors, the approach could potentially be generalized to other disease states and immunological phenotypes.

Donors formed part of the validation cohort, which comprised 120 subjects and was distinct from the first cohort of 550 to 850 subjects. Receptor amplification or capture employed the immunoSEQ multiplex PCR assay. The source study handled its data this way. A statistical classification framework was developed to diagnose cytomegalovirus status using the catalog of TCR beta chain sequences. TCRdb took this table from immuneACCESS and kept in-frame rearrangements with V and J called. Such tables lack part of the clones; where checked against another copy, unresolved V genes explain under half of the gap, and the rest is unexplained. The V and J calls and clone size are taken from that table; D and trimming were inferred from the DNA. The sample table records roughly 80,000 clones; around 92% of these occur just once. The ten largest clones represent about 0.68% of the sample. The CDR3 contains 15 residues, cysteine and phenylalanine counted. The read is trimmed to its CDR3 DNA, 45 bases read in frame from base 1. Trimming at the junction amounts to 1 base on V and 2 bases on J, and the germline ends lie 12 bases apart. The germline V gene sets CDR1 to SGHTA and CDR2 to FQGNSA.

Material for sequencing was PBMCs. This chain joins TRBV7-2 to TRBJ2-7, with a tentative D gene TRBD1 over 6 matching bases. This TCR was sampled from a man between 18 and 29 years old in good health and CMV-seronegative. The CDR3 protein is CASSLDPGATYEQYF. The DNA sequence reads TGTGCCAGCAGCTTAGACCCAGGGGCGACCTACGAGCAGTACTTC.